This T cell receptor (beta chain) was retrieved from a study of T cells after yellow fever vaccination. Looking at the study overall: Each low-cell-number fraction was prepared by means of SMART-Seq v4 Ultra Low Input. Findings of the study overall: The appearance of a small share of clonotypes in both CD4 and CD8 compartments was observed.

The CDR3 spans 15 residues. Germline assignment: CDR1 MNHEY and CDR2 SVGAGI. The ends were cut back, 6 bases at V and 6 bases at J, with 18 bases in the middle. This clonotype was detected many times. What it binds is unknown. Researchers made TCR cDNA using 5'RACE template switching, and this step added a universal primer site and UMIs. MiXCR was run by TCRdb on the 5' RACE reads, yielding one entry per CDR3 protein. Among 250,000 or so distinct CDR3 sequences listed, over 3% were seen once. The receptor was isolated from a man younger than 30 who received the YFV17D yellow fever vaccine. The chain links TRBV6-5 to TRBJ2-1, with D possibly being TRBD2 (5 bases). Sequenced here: PBMCs, sampled 15 days after the yellow fever booster vaccination. The CDR3 coding sequence is TGTGCCAGCAGCCCCGTGGACTGGGGAGCCAATGAGCAGTTCTTC. Its translation: CASSPVDWGANEQFF.